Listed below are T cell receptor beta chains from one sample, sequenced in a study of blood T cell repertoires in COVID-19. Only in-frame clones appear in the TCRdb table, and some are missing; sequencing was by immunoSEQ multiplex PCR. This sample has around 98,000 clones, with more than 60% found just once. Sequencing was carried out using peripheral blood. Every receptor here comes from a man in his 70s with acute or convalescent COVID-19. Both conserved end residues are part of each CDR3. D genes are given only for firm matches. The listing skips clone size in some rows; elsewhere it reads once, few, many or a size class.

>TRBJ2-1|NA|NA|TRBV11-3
CASSSPGLSGYNEQFF
TGTGCCAGCAGCTCCCCGGGGTTGTCGGGCTACAATGAGCAGTTCTTC
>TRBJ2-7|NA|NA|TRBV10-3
CAIRWGDSYEQYF
TGTGCCATCAGATGGGGGGACTCCTACGAGCAGTACTTC
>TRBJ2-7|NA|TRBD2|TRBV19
CASRDLSGSKHEQYF
TGTGCCAGTAGAGACCTTAGCGGGAGCAAACACGAGCAGTACTTC
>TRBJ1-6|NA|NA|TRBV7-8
CASRRTWRDSPLHF
TGTGCCAGCAGGCGAACTTGGAGAGATTCACCCCTCCACTTT
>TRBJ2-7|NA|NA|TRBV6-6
CASSYSGDYEQYF
TGTGCCAGCAGTTACTCCGGGGACTACGAGCAGTACTTC
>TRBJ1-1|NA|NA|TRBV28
CASSSPGQNTEAFF
TGTGCCAGCAGTTCACCAGGACAGAACACTGAAGCTTTCTTT
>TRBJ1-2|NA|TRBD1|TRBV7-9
CASSLLGRGPFYGYTF
TGTGCCAGCAGCTTACTCGGCAGGGGGCCCTTCTATGGCTACACCTTC
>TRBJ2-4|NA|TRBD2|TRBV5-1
CASSPRGGGKNIQYF
TGCGCCAGCTCCCCACGGGGGGGAGGCAAAAACATTCAGTACTTC
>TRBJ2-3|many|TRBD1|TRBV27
CASSPLTGETSTDTQYF
TGTGCCAGCAGTCCATTAACAGGGGAAACTAGCACAGATACGCAGTATTTT
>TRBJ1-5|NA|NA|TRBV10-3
CAIGREGQPQHF
TGTGCCATCGGAAGGGAGGGTCAGCCCCAGCATTTT
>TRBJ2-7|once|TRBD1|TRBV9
CASSRQGAGYEQYF
TGTGCCAGCAGCAGACAGGGGGCAGGGTACGAGCAGTACTTC
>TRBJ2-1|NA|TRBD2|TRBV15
CATTHGGSLREQFF
TGTGCCACCACCCACGGCGGGAGTCTGCGTGAGCAGTTCTTC
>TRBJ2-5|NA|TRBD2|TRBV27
CASSWAGEGETQYF
TGTGCCAGCAGTTGGGCGGGAGAGGGAGAGACCCAGTACTTC
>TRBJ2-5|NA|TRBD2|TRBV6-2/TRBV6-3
CASSYWGGETQYF
TGTGCCAGCAGTTACTGGGGGGGAGAGACCCAGTACTTC
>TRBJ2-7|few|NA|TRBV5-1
CASSLASLSYEQYF
TGCGCCAGCAGCTTGGCGTCACTCTCCTACGAGCAGTACTTC
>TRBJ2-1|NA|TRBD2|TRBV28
CASKYGGRPEIEQFF
TGTGCCAGCAAGTATGGCGGGAGACCGGAAATTGAGCAGTTCTTC
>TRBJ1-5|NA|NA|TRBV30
CAWSGTGQPQHF
TGTGCCTGGAGCGGCACGGGTCAGCCCCAGCATTTT
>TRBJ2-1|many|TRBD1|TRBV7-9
CASTQVRGPHNEQFF
TGTGCCAGCACCCAAGTCAGGGGGCCGCACAATGAGCAGTTCTTC
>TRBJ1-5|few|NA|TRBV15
CATSRPPTGYQPQHF
TGTGCCACCAGCAGACCGCCTACAGGGTATCAGCCCCAGCATTTT
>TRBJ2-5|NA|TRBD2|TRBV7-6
CASSLETSGQETQYF
TGTGCCAGCAGCTTAGAAACTAGCGGGCAAGAGACCCAGTACTTC
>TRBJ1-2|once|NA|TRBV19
CASSELNSYGYTF
TGTGCCAGTAGTGAGCTCAATAGCTATGGCTACACCTTC
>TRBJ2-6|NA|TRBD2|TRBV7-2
CASSLAGTTSGANVLTF
TGTGCCAGCAGCTTAGCGGGGACTACCTCTGGGGCCAACGTCCTGACTTTC
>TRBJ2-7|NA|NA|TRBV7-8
CASSLVQERGYEQYF
TGTGCCAGCAGCTTAGTTCAGGAACGGGGCTACGAGCAGTACTTC
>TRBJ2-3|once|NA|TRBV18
CASSLARADTDTQYF
TGTGCCAGCTCACTAGCGCGAGCGGACACAGATACGCAGTATTTT
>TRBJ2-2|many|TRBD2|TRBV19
CASRTPGLAGPTGELFF
TGTGCCAGCCGGACGCCCGGACTAGCGGGACCCACCGGGGAGCTGTTTTTT
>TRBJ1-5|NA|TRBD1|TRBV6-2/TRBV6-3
CASSPRIGQGSQPQHF
TGTGCCAGCAGCCCTCGAATTGGACAGGGAAGTCAGCCCCAGCATTTT
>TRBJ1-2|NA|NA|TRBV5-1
CASSLEGQSTVYGYTF
TGCGCCAGCAGCTTGGAAGGACAATCGACAGTTTATGGCTACACCTTC
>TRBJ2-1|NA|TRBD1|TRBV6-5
CASSLRQGAGEQFF
TGTGCCAGCAGTCTCCGACAGGGGGCGGGTGAGCAGTTCTTC
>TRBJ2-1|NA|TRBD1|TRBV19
CASDGQGYNEQFF
TGTGCCAGTGACGGACAGGGCTACAATGAGCAGTTCTTC
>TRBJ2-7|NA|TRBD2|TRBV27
CASRSLAGAYEQYF
TGTGCCAGCCGAAGTCTAGCGGGAGCCTACGAGCAGTACTTC
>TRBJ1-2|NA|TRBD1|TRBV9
CASSMLPGQGYGYTF
TGTGCCAGCAGCATGCTACCGGGACAGGGCTATGGCTACACCTTC
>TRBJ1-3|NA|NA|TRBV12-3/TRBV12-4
CASKRPSGNTIYF
TGTGCCAGCAAGCGCCCCTCTGGAAACACCATATATTTT
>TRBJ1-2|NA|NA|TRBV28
CASSLGRWAEIRYTF
TGTGCCAGCAGTTTGGGCAGGTGGGCAGAAATTCGCTACACCTTC
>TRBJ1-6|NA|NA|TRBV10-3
CAISEGTGFYNSPLHF
TGTGCCATCAGTGAGGGCACAGGGTTCTATAATTCACCCCTCCACTTT
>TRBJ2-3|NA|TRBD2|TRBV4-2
CASSQDIAGQADTQYF
TGTGCCAGCAGCCAAGATATAGCGGGCCAGGCAGATACGCAGTATTTT
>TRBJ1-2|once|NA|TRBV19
CASIADSLQKGYTF
TGTGCCAGTATCGCGGACAGTCTCCAAAAGGGCTACACCTTC
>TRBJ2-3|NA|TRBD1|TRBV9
CASSINPDRARDTQYF
TGTGCCAGCAGTATAAATCCTGACAGGGCCCGGGATACGCAGTATTTT
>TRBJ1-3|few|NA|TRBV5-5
CASSPGPRGDGNTIYF
TGTGCCAGCAGCCCGGGTCCCAGGGGAGACGGAAACACCATATATTTT
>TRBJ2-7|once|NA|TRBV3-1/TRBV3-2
CASSQVRFEQYF
TGTGCCAGCAGCCAAGTCAGATTCGAGCAGTACTTC
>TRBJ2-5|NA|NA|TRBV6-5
CASGRKKETQYF
TGTGCCAGCGGGAGGAAAAAAGAGACCCAGTACTTC
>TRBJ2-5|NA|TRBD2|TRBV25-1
CASSEPGTSDPSQYF
TGTGCCAGCAGTGAACCCGGGACTAGCGATCCGTCCCAGTACTTC
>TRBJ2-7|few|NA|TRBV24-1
CATSSKANSYEQYF
TGTGCCACCAGTTCGAAAGCAAACTCCTACGAGCAGTACTTC
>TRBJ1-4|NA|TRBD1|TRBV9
CASSSEDRGNEKLFF
TGTGCCAGCAGCTCAGAGGACAGGGGAAATGAAAAACTGTTTTTT
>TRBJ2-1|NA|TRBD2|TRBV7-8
CASSWGTSGVNEQFF
TGTGCCAGCAGCTGGGGGACTAGCGGCGTCAATGAGCAGTTCTTC
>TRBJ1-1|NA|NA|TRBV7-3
CASSAGTELTEAFF
TGTGCCAGCAGCGCGGGGACGGAGCTTACTGAAGCTTTCTTT
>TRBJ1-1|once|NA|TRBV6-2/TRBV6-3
CASSYLGPEAFF
TGTGCCAGCAGTTACTTGGGGCCGGAAGCTTTCTTT